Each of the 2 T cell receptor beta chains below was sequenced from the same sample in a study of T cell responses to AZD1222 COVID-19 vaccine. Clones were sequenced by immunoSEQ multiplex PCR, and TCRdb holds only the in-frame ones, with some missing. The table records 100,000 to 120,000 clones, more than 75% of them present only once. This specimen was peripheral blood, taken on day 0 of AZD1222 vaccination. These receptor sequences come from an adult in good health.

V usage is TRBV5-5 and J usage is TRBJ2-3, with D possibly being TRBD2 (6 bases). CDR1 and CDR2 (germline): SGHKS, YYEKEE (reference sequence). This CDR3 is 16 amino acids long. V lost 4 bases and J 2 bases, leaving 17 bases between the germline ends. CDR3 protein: CASSLEMGGSTDTQYF. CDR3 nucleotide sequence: TGTGCCAGCAGCCTGGAGATGGGGGGTTCCACAGATACGCAGTATTTT. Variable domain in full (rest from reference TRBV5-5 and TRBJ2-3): DAGVTQSPTHLIKTRGQQVTLRCSPISGHKSVSWYQQVLGQGPQFIFQYYEKEERGRGNFPDRFSARQFPNYSSELNVNALLLGDSALYLCASSLEMGGSTDTQYFGPGTRLTVL.

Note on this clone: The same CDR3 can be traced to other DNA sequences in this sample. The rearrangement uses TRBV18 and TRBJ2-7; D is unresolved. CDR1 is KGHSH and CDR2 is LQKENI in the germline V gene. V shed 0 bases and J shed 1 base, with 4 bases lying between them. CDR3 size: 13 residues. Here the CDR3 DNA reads TGTGCCAGCTCACCACCGGGGTCCTACGAGCAGTACTTC. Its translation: CASSPPGSYEQYF.